The present entry profiles one TCR beta chain with its context. Its antigen is unidentified. TCRdb reanalysed the 5' RACE reads using MiXCR and keeps one entry per CDR3 protein. The sample has under 400,000 distinct CDR3 sequences, around 21% seen once. The data were obtained in a study of T-cell memory formation after mild COVID-19. Germline V lookup: CDR1 LGHNA, CDR2 YNFKEQ. The CDR3 spans 16 residues. With 1 base removed from V and 8 bases from J, the gap between germline ends came to 20 bases. General study points: Pre-infection memory held some responding clones, suggesting pre-existing cross-reactive T cells responded.

The specimen was PBMCs or a T cell subset sorted from them (not recorded which). The chain uses TRBV4-2 and TRBJ1-1; D is unresolved. The receptor was isolated from an adult woman who had mild COVID-19 (a few samples of this study predate the infection). Cell type and time point are not known. The CDR3 nucleotides are TGTGCCAGCAGCCAAGTGGGCGTAGGTCCGCGCCCAGAAGCTTTCTTT. Its protein product is CASSQVGVGPRPEAFF.